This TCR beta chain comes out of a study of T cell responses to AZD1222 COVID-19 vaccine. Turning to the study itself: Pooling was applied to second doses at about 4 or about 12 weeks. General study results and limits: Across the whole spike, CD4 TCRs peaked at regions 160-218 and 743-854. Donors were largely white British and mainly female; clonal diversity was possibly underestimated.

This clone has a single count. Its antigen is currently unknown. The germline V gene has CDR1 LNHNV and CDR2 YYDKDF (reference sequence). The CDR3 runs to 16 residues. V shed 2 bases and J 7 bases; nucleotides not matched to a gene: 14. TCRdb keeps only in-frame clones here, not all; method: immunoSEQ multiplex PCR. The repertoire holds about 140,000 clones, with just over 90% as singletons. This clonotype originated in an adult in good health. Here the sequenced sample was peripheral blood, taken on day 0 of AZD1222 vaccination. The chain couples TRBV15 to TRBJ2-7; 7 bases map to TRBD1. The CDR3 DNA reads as TGTGCCACCAGCAGATCCGGTTCACTACTACAGGGGGAGCAGTACTTC. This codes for CATSRSGSLLQGEQYF.